Following are 10 T cell receptor beta chains from one sample sequenced in a study of cytomegalovirus exposure and HLA in healthy donors. The PCR made use of 60 Vbeta and 13 Jbeta primers. TCRdb's copy holds only in-frame clones and misses some; the assay was immunoSEQ multiplex PCR. In the table there are 100,000 to 150,000 clones, about four fifths of which are singletons. Source material: PBMCs. The source of these receptors is a woman aged 40 to 50 in good health and CMV-seronegative.

The gene calls are TRBV19 and TRBJ2-1, with 7 bases fitting TRBD2. This CDR3 spans 15 amino acids. Germline loops: CDR1 LNHDA, CDR2 SQIVND (reference sequence). The junction had 5 bases not matched to a gene; V was cut back by 3 bases and J by 3 bases. The CDR3 nucleotides are TGTGCCAGTAGTATGCTTAGCGGGCGCTACAATGAGCAGTTCTTC. Its translation is CASSMLSGRYNEQFF.

The V and J genes are TRBV13 and TRBJ1-6; no reliable D call. This CDR3 is 14 amino acids long. Looked up from germline, CDR1 is PRHDT and CDR2 is FYEKMQ (reference sequence). Trimming took 3 bases from V and 7 from J, leaving 10 bases between them. The CDR3 region is CASSLGRENSPLHF. CDR3 sequence (DNA): TGTGCCAGCAGCTTGGGCCGTGAGAATTCACCCCTCCACTTT.

This chain uses TRBV19 with TRBJ1-2; weak D call: TRBD1 (5 bases). V was cut by 3 bases and J by 0 bases, with 8 bases left in between. This CDR3 is built from 14 residues. Germline lookup yields CDR1 LNHDA and CDR2 SQIVND (reference sequence). In DNA, the CDR3 is TGTGCCAGTAGTATGGGGCGTACTAACTATGGCTACACCTTC. Translated, it gives CASSMGRTNYGYTF.

The gene calls are TRBV7-8 and TRBJ1-6; a possible D gene is TRBD1 (6 bases). V was clipped by 1 base and J by 6 bases, with 13 bases between them. Germline V CDR1 and CDR2: SGHVS, FQNEAQ. The CDR3 runs to 16 residues. The CDR3 DNA is TGTGCCAGCAGCTTAGGAGACAGGATAGTTAATTCACCCCTCCACTTT. As protein: CASSLGDRIVNSPLHF.

The chain has TRBV4-3 and TRBJ1-2; D possibly corresponds to TRBD1 (6 bases). In germline, CDR1 is LGHNA, CDR2 YSLEER. V was pared by 6 bases and J by 4 bases, with 12 bases between. The CDR3 has 13 amino acids. In nucleotides, the CDR3 is TGCGCCAGCAGTTACCAGGGGAGCTATGGCTACACCTTC. It codes for CASSYQGSYGYTF.

This clone came up once. This chain uses TRBV7-2 with TRBJ1-2; 9 bases are shared with TRBD1. Losses at the gene ends were 3 bases for V and 8 bases for J; bases not matched to a gene: 7. The CDR3 spans 14 residues. The germline CDR1 and CDR2 sequences are SGHTA and FQGNSA. CDR3 bases: TGTGCCAGCAGCTTGGGACAGGGAGTCTGGGGCTACACCTTC. Its translation is CASSLGQGVWGYTF. The complete variable domain, with remaining parts taken from reference TRBV7-2 and TRBJ1-2, reads GAGVSQSPSNKVTEKGKDVELRCDPISGHTALYWYRQSLGQGLEFLIYFQGNSAPDKSGLPSDRFSAERTGGSVSTLTIQRTQQEDSAVYLCASSLGQGVWGYTFGSGTRLTVV.

This chain connects TRBV15 to TRBJ1-5, with 9 bases lining up with TRBD1. CDR3 length: 16 residues. From germline, CDR1 is LNHNV and CDR2 YYDKDF (reference sequence). With 4 bases clipped from V and 2 bases from J, the junction kept 6 bases outside the gene matches. CDR3 nucleotides: TGTGCCACCAGCAAAGGGACAGGGATGGGCAATCAGCCCCAGCATTTT. It is translated as CATSKGTGMGNQPQHF.

In regard to this clone: A read error may produce the germline difference seen at one junction end. The chain recombines TRBV4-1 with TRBJ1-2; D gene unclear. Germline V gene sequence: CDR1 MGHRA, CDR2 YSYEKL. The CDR3 length is 12 residues. The CDR3 DNA reads TGCGCCAGCAGCTCGATTCGTCGGGAACTTAGCTTC. It encodes CASSSIRRELSF.

This chain connects TRBV2 to TRBJ1-2, with TRBD1 as a possible D gene (5 bases). CDR1 SNHLY and CDR2 FYNNEI come from the germline V gene. V was clipped by 7 bases and J by 4 bases, with 19 bases between them. This CDR3 contains 15 residues. The CDR3 loop is CASTRGGSTGYGYTF. CDR3 nucleotide sequence: TGTGCCAGCACTCGGGGGGGAAGTACAGGCTATGGCTACACCTTC.

The chain joins TRBV5-6 to TRBJ1-2; perhaps TRBD1 as D (6 bases). This CDR3 comprises 15 residues. V shed 4 bases and J shed 0 bases, with 13 bases lying between them. Germline V lookup: CDR1 SGHDT, CDR2 YYEEEE. The chain's CDR3 is CASSLNRDTNYGYTF. CDR3 bases: TGTGCCAGCAGCCTGAACAGGGATACTAACTATGGCTACACCTTC.